This T cell receptor (beta chain) was recovered during a study of blood T cell repertoires in COVID-19. Study background: There were acute and convalescent COVID-19 samples, and they came from the United States, Italy and Spain. Sample material is recorded as cDNA or gDNA derived from T cells, B-cell-depleted T cells, or PBMCs.

V dropped 7 bases and J dropped 5 bases, with 18 bases sitting between them. This CDR3 has 14 amino acids. The germline gives CDR1 LNHNV, CDR2 YYDKDF (reference sequence). Per the study methods: The authors estimated nucleated cell counts from reference gene primer amplification. Data came from immunoSEQ multiplex PCR; TCRdb stores just in-frame clones and leaves some out. V and J calls plus clone size are reproduced from that table; the DNA served to infer D and trimming. This table has approximately 300,000 clones, approximately 90% appearing once. This chain uses TRBV15 with TRBJ2-7; D is perhaps TRBD2 (6 bases). The material sequenced was peripheral blood. The sequence was collected from a woman aged 50 to 60 with active or convalescent COVID-19. CDR3 nucleotides: TGTGCCACCACACTTGGGGGGAGTTCGCACGAGCAGTACTTC. Translation: CATTLGGSSHEQYF.